This T cell receptor beta chain was identified during a study of OX40 agonist ivuxolimab in advanced cancers. About the investigation overall: Ivuxolimab, which targeted the costimulatory receptor OX40 (CD134), was an agonistic, fully human IgG2 monoclonal antibody. Prior anti-PD-1, anti-PD-L1 or anti-CTLA-4 therapy was permitted, and approximately 42% of dose-escalation patients had received checkpoint inhibitors. The monotherapy dose-escalation portion (N ≈ 50 patients) of the phase I ivuxolimab trial is reported in the paper. The point of sequencing TCRbeta in the periphery was to test whether ivuxolimab changed TCR sequence diversity and drove clonal T-cell expansion. The dose-escalation cohort was around 83% male with a mean age of around 64 years, ranging from roughly 23 to 90. Intravenous ivuxolimab was administered to patients every 2 weeks at six dose levels: 0.01, 0.1, 0.3, 1.5, 3 and 10 mg/kg. Of the 50 to 55 patients in dose escalation, about 20 had hepatocellular carcinoma, roughly 15 had melanoma, 9 had renal cell carcinoma and 9 had head and neck cancer. Partial responses occurred in three dose-escalation patients, of whom one had hepatocellular carcinoma and two had cutaneous melanoma.

Note on this clone: Its antigen is still unknown. Qualities for individual bases were not recorded, and no much larger clone is one base off.

The trial excluded patients who had a history of autoimmune disease or who were on systemic immunosuppression. In every dose cohort, peripheral blood was drawn for TCR sequencing at baseline, cycle 4 day 1, and cycle 7 day 1. Samples were obtained from an open-label, multicenter, first-in-human phase I dose-escalation trial of ivuxolimab. Adults with locally advanced or metastatic melanoma, renal cell, hepatocellular, or head and neck squamous cell carcinoma were enrolled in the trial. Before TCR sequencing, CD4+ T cells and CD8+ T cells from peripheral blood were sorted into separate populations. Trimming leaves V shorter by 4 bases and J shorter by 4 bases, with the junction holding 8 bases beyond the gene matches. Sequences WNHNN (CDR1) and SYGVQD (CDR2) are obtained from the germline V gene (reference sequence). The CDR3 measures 16 amino acids from cysteine to phenylalanine. Just CDR3 DNA is preserved here, 48 bases in frame from base 1.

Broader findings and caveats from the paper: Low levels of normalized T-cell clonal expansion were also seen in some patients who did not respond. In partial responders in the 0.1-3.0 mg/kg groups, normalized peripheral clonal expansion was found to be among the lowest, especially among CD8+ T cells. Which antigens the clonally expanded peripheral T cells were specific for was not determined. After ivuxolimab, more expanded clones were found on average in CD8+ T cells than in CD4+ T cells. At doses from 0.1 to 3.0 mg/kg, clonal expansion was seen in both CD4+ and CD8+ blood T cells between baseline and week 6.

Genomic DNA was extracted from sorted cells for sequencing of the TCRbeta CDR3 region. The immunoSEQ Assay was used for sequencing of TCRbeta CDR3 regions. TCRdb took this table from immuneACCESS and kept in-frame rearrangements with V and J called. Such tables lack part of the clones; where checked against another copy, unresolved V genes explain under half of the gap, and the rest is unexplained. The sample table contains 85,000 to 100,000 clones; only one count was recorded for around 94% of them. The ten largest clonotypes hold 0.15% to 0.2% of the sample. The chain is assembled from TRBV10-1 and TRBJ1-5; a stretch of 9 junction bases matches TRBD1. Sample: CD4+ or CD8+ T cells sorted from blood, taken in a trial of the OX40 agonist ivuxolimab. The clonotype was recovered from an adult with an advanced solid tumor such as melanoma, head and neck, liver or kidney cancer. The bases read TGCGCCAGCAGTGTGTATCGGACAGGGGATAATCAGCCCCAGCATTTT. Its coded protein is CASSVYRTGDNQPQHF.